Following are 17 T cell receptor beta chains from one sample sequenced in a study of T cell responses to AZD1222 COVID-19 vaccine. Libraries were prepared by immunoSEQ multiplex PCR; TCRdb keeps only in-frame clonotypes and omits some of them. Among 150,000 to 200,000 clones listed, 70% to 90% were seen once. The sample here was peripheral blood, taken on day 0 of AZD1222 vaccination. These receptors were collected from an adult in good health.

The chain carries TRBV7-2 and TRBJ1-2; D remains ambiguous. V was cut by 5 bases and J by 1 base, with 14 bases left in between. The CDR3 runs to 15 residues. CDR1 is SGHTA, CDR2 FQGNSA, per germline. The CDR3 nucleotides are TGTGCCAGCAGCGGGTGGTCGCCCCATAACTATGGCTACACCTTC. It translates to CASSGWSPHNYGYTF.

The chain joins TRBV21-1 to TRBJ2-7; the D call TRBD2 from the table was never checked on the DNA. TRBV21-1 is shown as a pseudogene. There are 13 residues in the CDR3. The CDR3 sequence: CASSKSRLGEQYF. The CDR3 nucleotides read TGTGCCAGCAGCAAATCCCGTCTCGGTGAGCAGTACTTC.

This clone was found once. This chain links TRBV6-2 or TRBV6-3 with TRBJ2-1, with TRBD2 matching 12 bases. Germline V gene lookup returns CDR1 MNHEY and CDR2 SVGEGT. The CDR3 runs to 18 residues. Germline trimming cut 2 bases from V and 4 bases from J; bases unmatched to any gene: 9. The CDR3 protein is CASSYGRLAGAIYNEQFF. In nucleotides, the CDR3 is TGTGCCAGCAGTTACGGGAGACTAGCGGGGGCCATATACAATGAGCAGTTCTTC.

The V and J genes are TRBV2 and TRBJ1-4; TRBD1 might be the D (5 bases). Germline V gene sequence: CDR1 SNHLY, CDR2 FYNNEI. This CDR3 is 15 amino acids long. Trimming cost V 3 bases and J 6 bases, with 14 bases left between them. This CDR3 reads CASSDLKRGDEKLFF. In DNA form, the CDR3 reads TGTGCCAGCAGTGACTTGAAACGGGGGGATGAAAAACTGTTTTTT.

This chain joins TRBV4-3 and TRBJ1-5; D remains ambiguous. The germline gives CDR1 LGHNA, CDR2 YSLEER. The CDR3 runs to 13 residues. The V and J ends lost 0 bases and 5 bases respectively, with 5 bases between them. CDR3 coding DNA: TGCGCCAGCAGCCAAGAATGGGATCAGCCCCAGCATTTT. Translating it yields CASSQEWDQPQHF.

As for this clone: Other DNA sequences within the sample encode an identical CDR3. V usage is TRBV5-6 and J usage is TRBJ1-2, with 8 bases identical to TRBD1. Looked up from germline, CDR1 is SGHDT and CDR2 is YYEEEE. This CDR3 spans 14 amino acids. V lost 4 bases and J lost 4; bases outside the gene matches: 6. CDR3 nucleotide sequence: TGTGCCAGCAGCCCGGGACAGGCCGTCTATGGCTACACCTTC. Translating gives CASSPGQAVYGYTF.

This sequence joins TRBV7-8 and TRBJ1-1; 7 bases fit TRBD1. J lost 7 bases, V lost 1 base, and 12 bases had no gene match. CDR1 is SGHVS and CDR2 is FQNEAQ in the germline V gene. The CDR3 consists of 16 residues. DNA for the CDR3: TGTGCCAGCAGCTTAGGAGACACAGGGGCCCGGGATGAAGCTTTCTTT. This encodes CASSLGDTGARDEAFF.

V and J are TRBV14 and TRBJ1-2; D might be TRBD1 (5 bases). V dropped 5 bases and J dropped 7 bases, with 14 bases sitting between them. The CDR3 extends over 13 amino acids. From germline, CDR1 is SGHDN and CDR2 FVKESK. The CDR3 here is CASSRDGDRGYTF. CDR3 DNA: TGTGCCAGCAGCAGGGACGGGGATCGTGGCTACACCTTC.

The chain couples TRBV6-5 to TRBJ1-1; D not resolved. CDR1 is MNHEY and CDR2 is SVGAGI in the germline V gene. The CDR3 contains 14 residues. V lost 6 bases and J 2 bases, leaving 13 bases between the germline ends. The CDR3 loop reads CASSSVAVNTEAFF. The CDR3 DNA reads TGTGCCAGCAGCAGCGTGGCCGTCAACACTGAAGCTTTCTTT.

This chain joins TRBV4-2 and TRBJ2-7; D might be TRBD2 (5 bases). The CDR3 is 13 residues long. Trimming removed 3 bases at V and 3 bases at J, with 9 bases between. Germline V gene sequence: CDR1 LGHNA, CDR2 YNFKEQ. CDR3 sequence (DNA): TGTGCCAGCAGCCACGGAGGCAGCTACGAGCAGTACTTC. Amino acids: CASSHGGSYEQYF.

The rearrangement joins TRBV7-2 to TRBJ1-5; D is perhaps TRBD1 (6 bases). V lost 3 bases to trimming and J lost 3 bases, with 12 bases between them. Germline values: CDR1 SGHTA, CDR2 FQGNSA. The CDR3 loop spans 15 amino acids. The CDR3 region is CASSFSGEDNQPQHF. CDR3 nucleotide sequence: TGTGCCAGCAGCTTCTCAGGGGAGGACAATCAGCCCCAGCATTTT.

The chain has TRBV19 and TRBJ1-2; D uncertain. With 4 bases removed from V and 3 bases from J, the gap between germline ends came to 18 bases. CDR1 and CDR2 from the germline V gene are LNHDA and SQIVND (reference sequence). The CDR3 has 16 amino acids. The CDR3 region is CASSTRLLTLDYGYTF. For the CDR3, the DNA is TGTGCCAGTAGTACGAGACTTTTGACTTTGGACTATGGCTACACCTTC.

This chain links TRBV30 with TRBJ2-2; D is possibly TRBD2 (5 bases). Germline loops: CDR1 GTSNPN, CDR2 SVGIG (reference sequence). V lost 0 bases to trimming and J lost 1 base, with 12 bases between them. CDR3 length: 16 amino acids. The DNA of the CDR3 is TGTGCCTGGAGTGTCTCCCGGACTGGGAACACCGGGGAGCTGTTTTTT. It specifies CAWSVSRTGNTGELFF. Using reference TRBV30 and TRBJ2-2 for the parts outside the CDR3, the full variable domain is SQTIHQWPATLVQPVGSPLSLECTVEGTSNPNLYWYRQAAGRGLQLLFYSVGIGQISSEVPQNLSASRPQDRQFILSSKKLLLSDSGFYLCAWSVSRTGNTGELFFGEGSRLTVL.

This clone was found once. This sequence joins TRBV20-1 and TRBJ1-5; D is unresolved. Trimming shortened V by 3 bases and J by 7 bases, and 16 bases separated the two germline ends. The germline V gene encodes CDR1 DFQATT and CDR2 SNEGSKA (reference sequence). This CDR3 spans 14 amino acids. The CDR3 DNA follows: TGCAGTGCTAGTGACGGTTATCTGCGGCAGCCCCAGCATTTT. As protein: CSASDGYLRQPQHF.

DNA of the CDR3: TGTGCCAGCTCACCACTAGGACGATCCGGGGACATAAACTATGGCTACACCTTC. It is translated as CASSPLGRSGDINYGYTF. The rearrangement joins TRBV18 to TRBJ1-2; TRBD1 is a possible D gene (6 bases). There are 18 residues in the CDR3. Trimming removed 1 base at V and 2 bases at J, with 20 bases between. Germline CDR1 is KGHSH and CDR2 is LQKENI.

CDR3 DNA sequence: TGTGCCAGCAGCCAAGTCGCGGGGTCTGGAACCGGGGAGCTGTTTTTT. Encoded protein: CASSQVAGSGTGELFF. The J gene is TRBJ2-2, the V gene TRBV3-1 (or the pseudogene TRBV3-2); tentative D call: TRBD2 (6 bases). V gave up 1 base and J gave up 5 bases, with 14 bases separating them. Germline assignment: CDR1 LGHDT and CDR2 YNNKEL (reference sequence). This CDR3 has 16 amino acids.

The chain employs TRBV19 and TRBJ1-2; TRBD1 agrees at 9 bases. Germline V CDR1 and CDR2: LNHDA, SQIVND (reference sequence). V gave up 6 bases and J gave up 6 bases; unmatched junction bases: 11. The CDR3 covers 15 residues. CDR3 loop: CASRPSGDRVHGYTF. Written as DNA, the CDR3 is TGTGCCAGTAGACCCTCCGGGGACAGGGTCCATGGCTACACCTTC.